This T cell receptor beta chain comes out of a study of regulatory T cells in long-lasting Graves disease. In building TCR beta libraries, iRepertoire HTBI primers were used together with Arm-PCR of CDR3 regions. MiXCR, run by TCRdb on the multiplex PCR reads, gives a single entry per CDR3 protein. Of hundreds of thousands of distinct CDR3 sequences in the sample, approximately 15% were seen once. Time point reported: newly diagnosed GD, antithyroid drugs for less than 3 months. The TCR library used RNA extracted from PBMCs. The CDR3 runs 11 residues. Trimming left V 6 bases short and J 6 bases short, with 7 bases between. The germline CDR1 and CDR2 sequences are MNHEY and SMNVEV (reference sequence). The same specimen was also included in a second study, on T cells in Graves' hyperthyroidism and ophthalmopathy. Per that study: Each diagnosis drew on symptoms, thyroxine, TRAb, thyroid ultrasound and orbital computed tomography findings.

The starting material was peripheral blood mononuclear cells (PBMCs), obtained at new diagnosis, from a patient treated with antithyroid drugs. The gene calls are TRBV27 and TRBJ2-3; D not certain. The TCR originated in a woman under 40 with Graves disease. In DNA form, the CDR3 reads TGTGCCAGCAGGGGCCCTGATACGCAGTATTTT. Residues: CASRGPDTQYF.